This T cell receptor (beta chain) comes out of a study of T cells in Graves' hyperthyroidism and ophthalmopathy. Criteria for exclusion of patients were uncontrolled infection, other autoimmune disease, pregnancy or lactation. Clinical symptoms, serum thyroxine, TRAb, thyroid ultrasound and orbital computed tomography informed diagnoses. This sample holds PBMCs from 10 ml fresh peripheral blood. TCR beta CDR3 region amplification was performed from RNA transcripts. A first-round RT-PCR of the TCR CDR3 used the HTBI primer set. One entry per CDR3 protein, called by TCRdb with MiXCR from the multiplex PCR reads. Among around 600,000 distinct CDR3 sequences listed, 16% were seen once. The J segment lost 0 bases and the V segment lost 4 bases, leaving 5 bases of the junction unmatched. The CDR3 has 18 residues. Germline V gene data show CDR1 as MNHNS and CDR2 as SASEGT. This clonotype occurred many times. Its matching antigen is unknown.

Broader study findings: The majority of expanded thyroid clonotypes above 0.001 also appeared in blood.

This sequence originates from a woman between 35 and 50 years old with Graves' ophthalmopathy. Sequenced input: blood. The gene calls are TRBV6-1 and TRBJ2-3, with 15 bases matching TRBD2. The CDR3 spells CASSGGTSGRLSTDTQYF. As DNA, the CDR3 is TGTGCCAGCAGTGGAGGGACTAGCGGGAGGCTAAGCACAGATACGCAGTATTTT.